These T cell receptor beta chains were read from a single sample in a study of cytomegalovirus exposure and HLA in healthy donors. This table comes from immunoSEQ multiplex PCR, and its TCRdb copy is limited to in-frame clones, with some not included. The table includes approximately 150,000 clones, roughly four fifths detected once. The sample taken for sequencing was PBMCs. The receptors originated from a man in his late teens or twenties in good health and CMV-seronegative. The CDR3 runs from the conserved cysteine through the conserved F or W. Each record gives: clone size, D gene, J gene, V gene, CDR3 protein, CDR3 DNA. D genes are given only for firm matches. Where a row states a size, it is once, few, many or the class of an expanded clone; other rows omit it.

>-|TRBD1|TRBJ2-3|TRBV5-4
CASSLTGGSGTDTQYF
TGTGCCAGCAGCTTGACAGGGGGTTCGGGCACAGATACGCAGTATTTT
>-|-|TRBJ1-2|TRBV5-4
CASSDYRVSTYGYTF
TGTGCCAGCAGTGACTACAGGGTGTCGACCTATGGCTACACCTTC
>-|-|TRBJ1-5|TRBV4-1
CASSPGGLNQPQHF
TGCGCCAGCAGCCCCGGGGGGCTTAATCAGCCCCAGCATTTT
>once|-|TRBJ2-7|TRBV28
CASSQGIQWDEQYF
TGTGCCAGCAGCCAGGGTATTCAATGGGACGAGCAGTACTTC
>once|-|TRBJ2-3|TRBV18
CASSPLSGSTDTQYF
TGTGCCAGCTCACCACTGAGCGGGAGCACAGATACGCAGTATTTT
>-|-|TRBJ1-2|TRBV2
CASSEKTGGGYGYTF
TGTGCCAGCAGTGAAAAGACGGGAGGGGGATATGGCTACACCTTC
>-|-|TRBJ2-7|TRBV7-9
CASSSSRDLKQYF
TGTGCCAGCAGCTCTTCTCGGGACTTGAAGCAGTACTTC
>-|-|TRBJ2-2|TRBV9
CASSVGGLGTGELFF
TGTGCCAGCAGCGTGGGGGGTCTAGGGACCGGGGAGCTGTTTTTT
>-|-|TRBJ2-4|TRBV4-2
CASSQEEGLENIQYF
TGTGCCAGCAGCCAAGAGGAGGGGCTCGAAAACATTCAGTACTTC
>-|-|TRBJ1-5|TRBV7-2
CASSPQGGGNQPQHF
TGTGCCAGCAGCCCGCAGGGTGGCGGCAATCAGCCCCAGCATTTT
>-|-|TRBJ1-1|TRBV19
CACGEGGGTEAFF
TGTGCCTGTGGAGAGGGAGGGGGCACTGAAGCTTTCTTT
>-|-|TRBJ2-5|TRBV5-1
CASRREGTQYF
TGCGCCAGCCGAAGAGAGGGGACCCAGTACTTC
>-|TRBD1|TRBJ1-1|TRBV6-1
CASNRRTGEYTEAFF
TGTGCCAGCAACCGACGGACAGGTGAATACACTGAAGCTTTCTTT
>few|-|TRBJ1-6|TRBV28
CASRPPRGMGSPLHF
TGTGCCAGCAGACCCCCGAGGGGGATGGGTTCACCCCTCCACTTT
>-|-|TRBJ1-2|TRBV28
CASKEIGYTF
TGTGCCAGCAAGGAGATAGGCTACACCTTC
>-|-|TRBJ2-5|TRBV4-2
CASSPQVHETQYF
TGTGCCAGCAGCCCACAGGTGCACGAGACCCAGTACTTC
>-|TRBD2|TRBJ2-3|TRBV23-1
CASSQVGLATDTQYF
TGCGCCAGCAGCCAAGTGGGACTAGCGACAGATACGCAGTATTTT
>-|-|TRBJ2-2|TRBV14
CASSQEGGGGTGELFF
TGTGCCAGCAGCCAAGAGGGAGGGGGAGGCACCGGGGAGCTGTTTTTT
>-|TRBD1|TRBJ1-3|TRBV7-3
CASSSQGAGGNTIYF
TGTGCCAGCAGCTCACAGGGGGCGGGTGGAAACACCATATATTTT
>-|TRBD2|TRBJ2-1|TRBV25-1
CASSDPGLGGDEQFF
TGTGCCAGCAGTGACCCGGGACTAGGAGGGGATGAGCAGTTCTTC
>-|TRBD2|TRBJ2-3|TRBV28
CASSSFGTSGATDTQYF
TGTGCCAGCAGTTCCTTCGGGACTAGCGGGGCTACAGATACGCAGTATTTT
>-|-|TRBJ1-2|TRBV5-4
CASSSRGARYGYTF
TGTGCCAGCAGCTCCCGGGGGGCTAGGTATGGCTACACCTTC
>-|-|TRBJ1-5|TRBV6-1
CAASGVKRPPQHF
TGTGCCGCCAGCGGGGTCAAAAGGCCGCCCCAGCATTTT
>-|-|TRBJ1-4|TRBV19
CASSIDSPTGEKLFF
TGTGCCAGTAGTATAGATAGCCCTACGGGTGAAAAACTGTTTTTT
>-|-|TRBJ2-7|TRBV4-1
CASSQMGGNSYEQYF
TGCGCCAGCAGCCAAATGGGGGGAAATTCCTACGAGCAGTACTTC
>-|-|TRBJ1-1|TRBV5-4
CASSLSRSNTEAFF
TGTGCCAGCAGCTTGTCGCGGTCGAACACTGAAGCTTTCTTT
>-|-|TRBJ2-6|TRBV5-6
CASSSSSGANVLTF
TGTGCCAGCAGCTCGAGCTCTGGGGCCAACGTCCTGACTTTC
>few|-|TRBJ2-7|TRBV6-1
CASSVPLAGEQYF
TGTGCCAGCAGTGTTCCTTTGGCGGGCGAGCAGTACTTC
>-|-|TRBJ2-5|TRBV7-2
CASSLSVELGETQYF
TGTGCCAGCAGCTTAAGTGTGGAGTTGGGAGAGACCCAGTACTTC
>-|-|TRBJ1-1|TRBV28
CASSLRQGLRITEAFF
TGTGCCAGCAGTTTACGTCAGGGTCTGCGTATTACTGAAGCTTTCTTT
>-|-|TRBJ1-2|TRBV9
CASSPSNYGYTF
TGTGCCAGCAGCCCGAGCAACTATGGCTACACCTTC
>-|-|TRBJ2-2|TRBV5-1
CASSLDRRSPTGELFF
TGCGCCAGCAGCTTGGACCGCCGGAGCCCCACCGGGGAGCTGTTTTTT
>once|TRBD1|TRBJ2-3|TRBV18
CASSPHHGTGSTDTQYF
TGTGCCAGCTCTCCTCACCACGGGACAGGAAGCACAGATACGCAGTATTTT
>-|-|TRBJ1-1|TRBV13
CASSMMTVNTEAFF
TGTGCCAGCAGCATGATGACAGTCAACACTGAAGCTTTCTTT
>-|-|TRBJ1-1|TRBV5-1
CASSLGPGMNTEAFF
TGCGCCAGCAGCTTGGGACCAGGGATGAACACTGAAGCTTTCTTT
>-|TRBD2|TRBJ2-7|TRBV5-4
CASSPGGASGRGEQYF
TGTGCCAGCAGCCCGGGGGGGGCTAGCGGGAGGGGGGAGCAGTACTTC
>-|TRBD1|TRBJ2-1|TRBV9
CASSDQQGRGRFF
TGTGCCAGCAGCGATCAACAGGGGAGAGGTCGGTTCTTC
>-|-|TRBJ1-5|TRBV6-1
CASSVKAGQRNQPQHF
TGTGCCAGCAGTGTGAAAGCCGGACAACGCAATCAGCCCCAGCATTTT
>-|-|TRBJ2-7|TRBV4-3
CASSHLEYHEQYF
TGCGCCAGCAGCCACCTGGAGTACCACGAGCAGTACTTC
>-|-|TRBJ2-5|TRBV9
CASSVGELGTQYF
TGTGCCAGCAGCGTAGGGGAGTTAGGGACCCAGTACTTC
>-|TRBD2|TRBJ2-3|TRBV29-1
CSVEPPRLAGVSDTQYF
TGCAGCGTTGAACCACCCCGACTAGCGGGAGTGTCAGATACGCAGTATTTT
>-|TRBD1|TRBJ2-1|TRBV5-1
CASSSLGYGQGGMDEQFF
TGCGCCAGCAGCTCACTCGGTTATGGACAGGGAGGTATGGATGAGCAGTTCTTC
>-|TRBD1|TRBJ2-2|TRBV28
CAGTGNTGELFF
TGTGCCGGGACAGGGAACACCGGGGAGCTGTTTTTT
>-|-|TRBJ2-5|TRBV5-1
CASSASKFQETQYF
TGCGCCAGCAGCGCGTCGAAGTTCCAAGAGACCCAGTACTTC
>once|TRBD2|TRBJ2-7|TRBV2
CASSVLAGEQYF
TGTGCCAGCAGCGTACTAGCGGGCGAGCAGTACTTC
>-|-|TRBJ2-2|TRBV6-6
CASSYSPGNTGELFF
TGTGCCAGCAGTTACTCGCCAGGGAACACCGGGGAGCTGTTTTTT
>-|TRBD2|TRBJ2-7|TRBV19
CASINVGGGLADSYEQYF
TGTGCCAGTATCAATGTGGGGGGGGGACTAGCGGACTCCTACGAGCAGTACTTC
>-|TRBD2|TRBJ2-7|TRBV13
CASSRIVGTSGRFSYEQYF
TGTGCCAGCAGCCGGATTGTGGGGACTAGCGGGAGATTCTCCTACGAGCAGTACTTC
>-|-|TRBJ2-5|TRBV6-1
CASNRYQETQYF
TGTGCCAGCAATCGGTACCAAGAGACCCAGTACTTC
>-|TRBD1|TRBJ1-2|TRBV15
CATSRSGTGTYGYTF
TGTGCCACCAGCAGATCCGGGACAGGTACTTATGGCTACACCTTC